What follows is one TCR beta chain and its context. Its antigen is unidentified. The data originate from a study of response to subunit inactivated influenza vaccine. Broader study findings: Each seasonal influenza vaccination recruits few new T cells, the authors suggested.

The CDR3 runs to 17 residues. V lost 2 bases, J lost 0 bases, and 2 bases stayed unmatched. Germline V gene sequence: CDR1 SGHNT, CDR2 YENEEA. TCRdb reanalysed the RT-PCR reads using MiXCR and keeps one entry per CDR3 protein. Here the sample spans 800,000 to 1,000,000 distinct CDR3 sequences, roughly 20% being singletons. The specimen comprised PBMCs from blood, sampled around 5 days after vaccination. The receptor was derived from a man aged 50-60 years who received an inactivated influenza vaccine. This sequence joins TRBV11-3 and TRBJ2-1; 12 bases fit TRBD2. CDR3 nucleotide sequence: TGTGCCAGCAGCTTAACTAGCGGGGGGTCCTCCTACAATGAGCAGTTCTTC. This sequence encodes CASSLTSGGSSYNEQFF.